This T cell receptor (beta chain) was documented in a study of blood T cell repertoires in COVID-19. Germline CDR1 and CDR2: SGHRS and YFSETQ. The CDR3 is 14 amino acids. Trimming took 5 bases from V and 4 from J; bases not matched to a gene: 5. Per the authors' pipeline: Reference gene primer amplification gave nucleated cell count estimates. Some clones are missing from TCRdb's copy, which holds only in-frame ones; the method was immunoSEQ multiplex PCR. V, J and clone size are those of that table, while D and trimming were read from the DNA. The sample includes 350,000 or so clones, around 90% seen only once; the top ten take 3% to 4.5%.

This clonotype was obtained from a woman aged 60-75 years with COVID-19, enrolled during active disease. The sample consisted of peripheral blood. The gene calls are TRBV5-1 and TRBJ1-1; 10 bases align to TRBD1. The CDR3 loop is CASSRQGAGTEAFF. CDR3 nucleotide sequence: TGCGCCAGCAGTCGACAGGGGGCGGGCACTGAAGCTTTCTTT.